This TCR beta chain was observed in a study of shared clonotypes between healthy human individuals. Using immunoSEQ multiplex PCR, the repertoire was profiled, and TCRdb retains in-frame clones only, with some absent. The sample has 730,000 or so clones, about two thirds seen once. Germline V CDR1 and CDR2: MNHEY, SMNVEV (reference sequence). This CDR3 contains 15 residues. V dropped 4 bases and J dropped 1; count of bases not matched to a gene: 3. The sample taken for sequencing was memory CD4+ T cells sorted from blood. Subset specified: CD45RA-negative fraction. The chain joins TRBV27 to TRBJ1-2; 10 bases match TRBD1. The receptor's source is a woman aged 30 to 39 in good health. The CDR3 DNA reads TGTGCCAGCAGTTCCCGGGACAGGGGTAACTATGGCTACACCTTC. It translates to CASSSRDRGNYGYTF.